These 24 T cell receptor beta chains share one sample of origin, sequenced in a study of cytomegalovirus exposure and HLA in healthy donors. It was with 60 Vbeta and 13 Jbeta primers that the PCR ran. Sequenced by immunoSEQ multiplex PCR; TCRdb stores in-frame clones only, minus some. This sample yields about 220,000 clones, of which 76% are seen a single time; 0.63% belongs to the top ten. Sequencing input: PBMCs. These TCRs come from a man between 18 and 35 years old in good health and CMV-seronegative.

This clone was counted a few times. This chain joins TRBV19 and TRBJ1-1; 9 nucleotides line up with TRBD1. The CDR3 contains 13 residues. Germline CDR1 is LNHDA and CDR2 is SQIVND (reference sequence). J was trimmed by 2 bases and V by 9 bases; bases with no gene match: 4. This CDR3 reads CASRGQGNTEAFF. The CDR3, as DNA: TGTGCCAGCCGGGGACAGGGTAACACTGAAGCTTTCTTT.

The rearrangement joins TRBV21-1 to TRBJ2-5; TRBD1, the D gene given by the table, was not confirmed from the DNA. TRBV21-1 is marked as a pseudogene. CDR3 length: 15 residues. The CDR3 DNA reads as TGTGCCAGCAGCAAAGAAGGACAGCTAGTGAAGACCCAGTACTTC. Translated, it gives CASSKEGQLVKTQYF.

This clone occurred a few times. The chain combines TRBV6-1 with TRBJ2-7; D unresolved. V was clipped by 1 base and J by 5 bases, with 9 bases between them. This CDR3 region has 13 residues. Germline V gives CDR1 MNHNS, CDR2 SASEGT. The CDR3 sequence is CASSEDSLNEQYF. In DNA, the CDR3 is TGTGCCAGCAGTGAAGACAGTCTGAACGAGCAGTACTTC.

The V gene is TRBV30, the J gene TRBJ2-1, with a possible D match to TRBD2 (6 bases). Trimming took 2 bases from V and 7 from J, leaving 12 bases between them. Germline V gene data show CDR1 as GTSNPN and CDR2 as SVGIG (reference sequence). The CDR3 is made up of 13 amino acids. As DNA, the CDR3 is TGTGCCTGGAGTAGGGACTCGGGAAATGAGCAGTTCTTC. Translation: CAWSRDSGNEQFF.

The chain joins TRBV6-1 to TRBJ2-5; 8 bases are shared with TRBD2. From germline, CDR1 is MNHNS and CDR2 SASEGT. The CDR3 consists of 14 residues. J was trimmed by 8 bases and V by 7 bases; bases with no gene match: 12. The CDR3 nucleotides read TGTGCCAGCAACAGAGCGGGAGCGGGCGATACCCAGTACTTC. Protein sequence: CASNRAGAGDTQYF.

This clone was observed a few times. The junction does not match germline at one end; this may be a read error. The V and J genes are TRBV28 and TRBJ2-7, with TRBD1 as a possible D gene (6 bases). Germline CDR1 is MDHEN and CDR2 is SYDVKM. This CDR3 is 16 amino acids long. CDR3 coding DNA: TGTGCCAGCAGTTTCTCCGGGACAACTCCTTCCTTCGAGCAGTACTTC. Its protein product is CASSFSGTTPSFEQYF.

The gene calls are TRBV9 and TRBJ2-3, with D tentatively TRBD2 (5 bases). This CDR3 is 14 amino acids long. Germline-derived CDR1 and CDR2 are SGDLS and YYNGEE. The ends were cut back, 0 bases at V and 6 bases at J, with 11 bases in the middle. The CDR3 loop reads CASSVVGLADTQYF. The CDR3 nucleotides read TGTGCCAGCAGCGTAGTCGGGCTAGCTGATACGCAGTATTTT.

The chain is built from TRBV29-1 and TRBJ1-2; no clear D. Trimming pared 6 bases from V and 2 bases from J, leaving 22 bases between. The CDR3 covers 16 residues. Germline V gene data show CDR1 as SQVTM and CDR2 as ANQGSEA. The chain's CDR3 is CSVSGSAWSENYGYTF. CDR3 nucleotide sequence: TGCAGCGTGTCCGGGTCAGCCTGGTCCGAGAACTATGGCTACACCTTC.

The rearrangement joins TRBV14 to TRBJ2-1, with a tentative D call TRBD2 (6 bases). Deletions cut 4 bases from V and 4 bases from J, with 11 bases between. The length of the CDR3 is 14 residues. Germline lookup yields CDR1 SGHDN and CDR2 FVKESK. The CDR3 here is CASSPSGLYNEQFF. The CDR3 DNA sequence: TGTGCCAGCAGCCCCTCGGGACTTTACAATGAGCAGTTCTTC.

The J gene is TRBJ2-7, the V gene TRBV9; 8 nucleotides match TRBD1. Unmatched junction bases numbered 5, after V lost 0 bases and J lost 6 bases. The CDR3 is 14 residues long. CDR1 and CDR2 (germline): SGDLS, YYNGEE. The CDR3 sequence is CASSVEGQALEQYF. The CDR3 coding sequence is TGTGCCAGCAGCGTAGAGGGACAGGCCCTCGAGCAGTACTTC. The complete variable domain, with remaining parts taken from reference TRBV9 and TRBJ2-7, reads DSGVTQTPKHLITATGQRVTLRCSPRSGDLSVYWYQQSLDQGLQFLIQYYNGEERAKGNILERFSAQQFPDLHSELNLSSLELGDSALYFCASSVEGQALEQYFGPGTRLTVT.

This clone has just one count. V and J are TRBV6-5 and TRBJ1-2; perhaps TRBD1 as D (5 bases). Looked up from germline, CDR1 is MNHEY and CDR2 is SVGAGI. V was trimmed by 2 bases and J by 1 base, leaving 8 bases between them. CDR3 length: 14 residues. The CDR3 nucleotides are TGTGCCAGCAGTTACGGGGCAAGTAACTATGGCTACACCTTC. Its translation is CASSYGASNYGYTF.

The chain couples TRBV21-1 to TRBJ2-5; the table assigns TRBD2, which was not confirmed against the DNA. TRBV21-1 is a pseudogene locus. This CDR3 comprises 19 residues. DNA of the CDR3: TGTGCCAGCAGCAAAGGTACCCTAGCGGGAGCGGGTAACACAGAGACCCAGTACTTC. Amino acids: CASSKGTLAGAGNTETQYF.

This chain joins TRBV27 and TRBJ2-2; perhaps TRBD2 as D (5 bases). The CDR3 is 17 amino acids. Trimming pared 4 bases from V and 0 bases from J, leaving 15 bases between. Germline V gene lookup returns CDR1 MNHEY and CDR2 SMNVEV (reference sequence). The CDR3 protein is CASSSSGLYANTGELFF. The CDR3 coding sequence is TGTGCCAGCAGTTCGTCAGGACTTTACGCGAACACCGGGGAGCTGTTTTTT.

The rearrangement joins TRBV7-3 to TRBJ2-5; 10 nucleotides line up with TRBD2. This CDR3 has 15 residues. J lost 4 bases, V lost 5 bases, and 7 bases had no gene match. The germline gives CDR1 SGHTA, CDR2 FQGTGA. The CDR3 is CASSPSSGSVETQYF. The CDR3, as DNA: TGTGCCAGCAGCCCATCTAGCGGGAGTGTAGAGACCCAGTACTTC.

V usage is TRBV7-3 and J usage is TRBJ2-1; D remains unclear. The CDR3 has 13 amino acids. Germline V gives CDR1 SGHTA, CDR2 FQGTGA. V was clipped by 4 bases and J by 5 bases, with 9 bases between them. CDR3 protein: CASSWYGDNEQFF. CDR3 nucleotide sequence: TGTGCCAGCAGCTGGTACGGTGACAATGAGCAGTTCTTC.

The chain uses TRBV4-1 and TRBJ2-2, with D unresolved. The CDR3 sequence is 14 residues long. V lost 0 bases, J lost 4 bases, and 6 bases lay in between. CDR1 is MGHRA and CDR2 is YSYEKL in the germline V gene. The CDR3 DNA reads TGCGCCAGCAGCCAAGAACAGAGCACCGGGGAGCTGTTTTTT. Translated: CASSQEQSTGELFF.

CDR3 residues: CASSLRERREGPDTQYF. DNA of the CDR3: TGTGCCAGCAGCTTGAGGGAGCGCCGGGAGGGCCCAGATACGCAGTATTTT. The chain uses TRBV5-8 and TRBJ2-3; 8 nucleotides align to TRBD2. The CDR3 has 17 residues. Trimming at V came to 1 base and at J to 4 bases, leaving 11 bases not matched to a gene. CDR1 SGHTS and CDR2 YDEGEE come from the germline V gene.

The count of this clone is one. V usage is TRBV5-1 and J usage is TRBJ2-3; TRBD2 matches 14 bases. V trimming: 3 bases; J trimming: 4 bases; junction bases outside the gene matches: 13. CDR3 length: 19 residues. CDR1 is SGHRS and CDR2 is YFSETQ in the germline V gene. CDR3 sequence: CASSWPPGLAGVASDTQYF. Here the CDR3 DNA reads TGCGCCAGCAGCTGGCCCCCGGGACTAGCGGGAGTCGCCTCAGATACGCAGTATTTT.

The chain has TRBV29-1 and TRBJ2-1, with 15 positions matching TRBD2. CDR1 SQVTM and CDR2 ANQGSEA come from the germline V gene. CDR3 length equals 17 residues. The ends lost 1 base at V and 8 bases at J; junction bases unmatched: 9. CDR3: CSVEAEGLAGGSYEQFF. For the CDR3, the DNA is TGCAGCGTTGAAGCCGAGGGACTAGCGGGAGGCTCCTATGAGCAGTTCTTC.

The rearrangement links TRBV30 to TRBJ2-2; TRBD2 is a possible D gene (6 bases). V lost 8 bases to trimming and J lost 6 bases, with 16 bases between them. The CDR3 consists of 13 residues. Germline V CDR1 and CDR2: GTSNPN, SVGIG (reference sequence). CDR3 bases: TGTGCCCGCGATGGGGAGGAAGCCGGGGAGCTGTTTTTT. Translating it yields CARDGEEAGELFF.

The chain couples TRBV2 to TRBJ1-2; no firm D call. CDR1 is SNHLY and CDR2 is FYNNEI in the germline V gene. This CDR3 spans 13 amino acids. V was clipped by 6 bases and J by 5 bases, with 13 bases between them. In DNA, the CDR3 is TGTGCCAGCAGCGAGGGTGCGCGGTATGGCTACACCTTC. Translated, it gives CASSEGARYGYTF.

V and J are TRBV6-5 and TRBJ1-1; D gene ambiguous. Germline CDR1 reads MNHEY; CDR2 reads SVGAGI. This CDR3 comprises 13 residues. Deletions cut 10 bases from V and 5 bases from J, with 17 bases between. CDR3: CATSTVMETEAFF. Written as DNA, the CDR3 is TGTGCCACCTCGACCGTAATGGAGACTGAAGCTTTCTTT.

CDR3 bases: TGTGCCAGCTCACCACCCAGTTATACGCAGTATTTT. Its protein product is CASSPPSYTQYF. V is TRBV18 and J is TRBJ2-3; D not certain. The germline V gene has CDR1 KGHSH and CDR2 LQKENI. The CDR3 loop spans 12 amino acids. The V end was cut by 0 bases, the J end by 7 bases, with 5 bases between.

V gene TRBV28 combines with J gene TRBJ1-2, with 7 nucleotides matching TRBD1. There are 14 residues in the CDR3. V was pared by 5 bases and J by 5 bases, with 8 bases of the junction left unmatched. The germline gives CDR1 MDHEN, CDR2 SYDVKM. The chain's CDR3 is CASSTHRGRYGYTF. The CDR3 DNA sequence: TGTGCCAGCAGTACTCACAGGGGAAGATATGGCTACACCTTC.